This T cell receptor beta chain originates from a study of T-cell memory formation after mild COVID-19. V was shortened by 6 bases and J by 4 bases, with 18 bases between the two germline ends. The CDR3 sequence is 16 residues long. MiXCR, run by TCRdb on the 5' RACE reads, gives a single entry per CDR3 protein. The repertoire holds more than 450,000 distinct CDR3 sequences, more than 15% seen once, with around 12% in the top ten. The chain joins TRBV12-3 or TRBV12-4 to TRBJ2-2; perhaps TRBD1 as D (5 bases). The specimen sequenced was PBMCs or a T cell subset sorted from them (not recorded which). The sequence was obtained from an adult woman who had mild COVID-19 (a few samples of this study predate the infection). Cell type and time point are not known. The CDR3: CASRFFQGTGTGELFF. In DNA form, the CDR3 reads TGTGCCAGCAGGTTCTTCCAGGGTACGGGCACCGGGGAGCTGTTTTTT.